This T cell receptor beta chain was identified in a study of CD8+ T cells in alopecia areata. V shed 0 bases and J shed 0 bases, with 6 bases lying between them. This CDR3 has 14 amino acids. CDR1 and CDR2 from the germline V gene are SGHAT and FQNNGV. As for treatment: oral pan-JAK inhibitor, 5-10 mg twice daily. RNA extraction and reverse transcription yielded cDNA as sequencing template. Assay used: immunoSEQ multiplex PCR; TCRdb lists only in-frame clones, some missing. The sample includes about 140,000 clones, 70% to 90% of them seen just once. This material consisted of CD8+ T cells sorted from blood, taken at week 4, from a patient treated with tofacitinib. The chain joins TRBV11-2 to TRBJ2-7, with TRBD1 as a possible D gene (5 bases). The sequence came from a human donor with alopecia areata. The CDR3 nucleotides are TGTGCCAGCAGCTTAGATAGGGGCTCCTACGAGCAGTACTTC. Its protein is CASSLDRGSYEQYF.